The present TCR beta chain was sequenced within a study of cytomegalovirus exposure and HLA in healthy donors. Overall study results and limits: Cytomegalovirus association was listed for approximately 150 TCR beta chains.

With 60 Vbeta and 13 Jbeta primers, the PCR was carried out. Produced via immunoSEQ multiplex PCR; TCRdb's table is partial and in-frame only. Among around 170,000 clones listed, 84% were seen once. This clone was seen once. Its specificity is unknown. The CDR3 sequence is 15 residues long. Germline V gene data show CDR1 as SNHLY and CDR2 as FYNNEI. The V gene end was trimmed by 2 bases and the J gene end by 3 bases; junction bases not matched to a gene: 5. This chain connects TRBV2 to TRBJ2-7; 9 nucleotides align to TRBD2. The TCR originated in a woman aged 45 to 65 in good health and CMV-seropositive. Sequencing was performed on PBMCs. The CDR3 loop reads CASSELAGGNYEQYF. DNA of the CDR3: TGTGCCAGCAGTGAACTTGCGGGGGGGAACTACGAGCAGTACTTC.